This T cell receptor beta chain was found in a study of blood T cell repertoires in COVID-19. Study-level information: Sites across the United States, Italy and Spain contributed samples from acute and convalescent COVID-19. PBMCs, B-cell-depleted T cells, or T cells were the source of the cDNA or gDNA that made up the material.

In the original workflow: Amplification with reference gene primers provided the estimates of nucleated cell counts. Generated by immunoSEQ multiplex PCR, the TCRdb table keeps only in-frame clones and is missing some. Clone size and the V and J calls come from that table; the DNA yielded D and trimming. The repertoire holds some 110,000 clones, roughly nine tenths seen once, with 7.7% in the top ten. The origin of this receptor is a human donor in a cohort sampled during active COVID-19. Sequencing was carried out using peripheral blood.

CDR3 in amino acids: CSAAGEETQYF. In DNA form, the CDR3 reads TGCAGTGCTGCAGGGGAAGAGACCCAGTACTTC. The rearrangement links TRBV20-1 to TRBJ2-5; D might be TRBD1 (6 bases). This CDR3 is 11 amino acids long. From germline, CDR1 is DFQATT and CDR2 SNEGSKA (reference sequence). V lost 5 bases and J lost 3, with 7 bases in between.